This T cell receptor (beta chain) was recovered during a study of cytomegalovirus exposure and HLA in healthy donors. Study-level findings and limits: Within an earlier analysis, most TCR beta V segments proved productive either about 87% or about 30% of the time. A later analysis found most CMV-associated TCR beta chains apparently HLA-restricted. Per published reports, the classifier diagnosed cytomegalovirus status with high specificity and sensitivity.

PCR used 60 Vbeta primers and 13 Jbeta primers. Profiling relied on immunoSEQ multiplex PCR, and the TCRdb table lists in-frame clones only, not all of them. The sample holds 150,000 to 200,000 clones, around 80% seen once. As regards this clone: Its antigen is not known.

Donors sampled were nominally healthy, though unrecorded immune exposures were likely. The receptor comes from a young woman in good health and CMV-seropositive. Sample: PBMCs.

The CDR3 region is CASSLAVIKNIQYF. The CDR3 DNA reads TGTGCCAGCAGCTTAGCGGTAATCAAAAACATTCAGTACTTC. The chain carries TRBV5-4 and TRBJ2-4; D possibly corresponds to TRBD2 (5 bases). Germline V lookup: CDR1 SGHNT, CDR2 YYREEE (reference sequence). Trimming left V 2 bases short and J 3 bases short, with 9 bases between. The CDR3 has 14 residues.